The TCR beta chain under discussion was sequenced for a study of cytomegalovirus exposure and HLA in healthy donors. General study points: Association of a missense DCLRE1C variant with TCR beta V- and J-gene trimming was reported in a later analysis.

The CDR3 contains 20 residues. Remarks on this clone: Antigen unknown.

It was with 60 Vbeta and 13 Jbeta primers that the PCR ran. The repertoire was sequenced with immunoSEQ multiplex PCR; TCRdb's copy has only in-frame clones and lacks some. The sample holds 130,000 or so clones, more than 75% seen once. The donors were healthy bone marrow donors. The clonotype was recovered from a woman aged 30 to 39 in good health and CMV-seronegative. The sample consisted of PBMCs. V gene TRBV12-2 combines with J gene TRBJ1-6. TRBV12-2 is marked as a pseudogene. CDR3 region: CASRLGKPAAEEDCNSPLHF. CDR3 sequence (DNA): TGTGCAAGTCGCTTAGGTAAACCGGCGGCGGAGGAAGATTGTAATTCACCCCTCCACTTT.